Presented here are 17 T cell receptor beta chains from one specimen sequenced in a study of CD8+CD57+ T cells in acquired aplastic anemia. CDR3 and TCR beta VDJ profiling relied on genomic DNA as the template. TCRdb called the reads again in MiXCR, with one record for every CDR3 protein. The table shows 350,000 to 450,000 distinct CDR3 sequences, with about 70% occurring only once. The sample comprised sorted CD4+, CD8+, or CD8+CD57+ T cells (not recorded which) from PBMCs. Receptor source: a human donor in good health, serving as a control.

The chain uses TRBV9 and TRBJ1-6; 8 bases fit TRBD1. CDR1 and CDR2 (germline): SGDLS, YYNGEE. V lost 0 bases to trimming and J lost 8 bases; unmatched junction nucleotides: 16. This CDR3 is 19 amino acids long. CDR3 sequence (DNA): TGTGCCAGCAGCGTAGGGACAGGGAGAGAGCAGGGTTTCGATTCACCCCTCCACTTT. This encodes CASSVGTGREQGFDSPLHF.

This clonotype was seen a handful of times. The V gene is TRBV7-2, the J gene TRBJ2-3, with D perhaps matching TRBD2 (5 bases). CDR1 SGHTA and CDR2 FQGNSA come from the germline V gene. The CDR3 totals 16 residues. V was trimmed by 6 bases and J by 0 bases, leaving 16 bases between them. The CDR3 spells CASSSSVWRSTDTQYF. DNA of the CDR3: TGTGCCAGCAGTTCCTCCGTATGGAGGAGCACAGATACGCAGTATTTT.

This clonotype was counted a single time. Given the absence of the conserved phenylalanine or tryptophan at the CDR3 end, a read error is likely. Because the CDR3's place on the DNA is in doubt, the DNA is left out and the CDR3 is given as listed by TCRdb. The CDR3: CASSLRGASADTL. V gene TRBV7-3 combines with J gene TRBJ2-1; the table's D gene call, TRBD1, was not cross checked with the DNA. Ends included, the CDR3 has 13 residues. CDR1 and CDR2 from the germline V gene are SGHTA and FQGTGA.

V and J are TRBV7-3 and TRBJ2-3; 11 bases match TRBD2. V lost 5 bases, J lost 5 bases, and 6 bases stayed unmatched. CDR1 is SGHTA, CDR2 FQGTGA, per germline. This CDR3 region has 15 residues. The CDR3 region has the DNA TGTGCCAGCAGCCCGACCACTAGCGGGAGAGATACGCAGTATTTT. It is translated as CASSPTTSGRDTQYF.

This rearrangement joins TRBV10-3 to TRBJ1-5; the match to TRBD1 covers 8 bases. Germline V lookup: CDR1 ENHRY, CDR2 SYGVKD. The CDR3 sequence is 13 residues long. With V trimmed by 6 bases and J by 7 bases, 5 bases remained unmatched. CDR3: CAISLDRVQPQHF. The CDR3, as DNA: TGTGCCATCAGCTTGGACAGGGTGCAGCCCCAGCATTTT.

About this clonotype: A read error may produce the germline difference seen at one junction end. The chain combines TRBV2 with TRBJ1-1; D perhaps matches TRBD1 (5 bases). Germline CDR1 is SNHLY and CDR2 is FYNNEI. The CDR3 runs 13 residues. DNA for the CDR3: TGTGCCAGCAGGAGACAGAGGTGGACTGATGCTGTCTTT. Encoded protein: CASRRQRWTDAVF.

The chain links TRBV5-5 to TRBJ2-2; 7 bases are shared with TRBD2. Germline values: CDR1 SGHKS, CDR2 YYEKEE (reference sequence). V lost 4 bases to trimming and J lost 7 bases; unmatched junction nucleotides: 10. This CDR3 has 15 amino acids. The chain's CDR3 is CASSADTRGSGELFF. The CDR3 nucleotides are TGTGCCAGCAGCGCGGACACTCGCGGGAGCGGGGAGCTGTTTTTT. Drawing the rest from reference TRBV5-5 and TRBJ2-2, the complete variable domain is DAGVTQSPTHLIKTRGQQVTLRCSPISGHKSVSWYQQVLGQGPQFIFQYYEKEERGRGNFPDRFSARQFPNYSSELNVNALLLGDSALYLCASSADTRGSGELFFGEGSRLTVL.

The chain combines TRBV7-3 with TRBJ1-6; TRBD1 matches 9 bases. The germline gives CDR1 SGHTA, CDR2 FQGTGA. After removal of 5 bases from V and 11 bases from J, the junction contained 7 bases not matched to a gene. The length of the CDR3 is 14 residues. CDR3 loop: CASSGTGYGPPLHF. In nucleotides, the CDR3 is TGTGCCAGCAGCGGGACAGGGTACGGGCCACCCCTCCACTTT.

This clonotype was seen repeatedly, ten times or more. The V gene is TRBV7-3, the J gene TRBJ2-3; D may be TRBD2 (5 bases). Germline values: CDR1 SGHTA, CDR2 FQGTGA. The V gene lost 5 bases and the J gene lost 9 bases, with 15 bases spanning the gap. This CDR3 has 13 amino acids. The CDR3 is CASSQLLGETQYF. DNA for the CDR3: TGTGCCAGCAGCCAACTACTAGGAGAGACGCAGTATTTT.

The gene calls are TRBV30 and TRBJ2-2, with a tentative D call TRBD1 (8 bases). The germline V gene has CDR1 GTSNPN and CDR2 SVGIG (reference sequence). Trimming removed 6 bases at V and 0 bases at J, with 17 bases between. The CDR3 is 16 residues long. The DNA for the CDR3 is TGTGCCTGCACCCACAGGGGGAGGGCGAACACCGGGGAGCTGTTTTTT. Its protein product is CACTHRGRANTGELFF.

This clonotype was observed at least ten times. The chain carries TRBV9 and TRBJ2-5; TRBD2 agrees at 7 bases. CDR3 length equals 15 residues. The germline gives CDR1 SGDLS, CDR2 YYNGEE. V trimming: 3 bases; J trimming: 5 bases; junction bases outside the gene matches: 10. CDR3 DNA: TGTGCCAGCAGCGAACGGGCTAGCGGATCGGAGACCCAGTACTTC. This codes for CASSERASGSETQYF.

Concerning this clonotype itself: A junction boundary mismatches the germline segment, possibly from a read error. V is TRBV7-7 and J is TRBJ1-3; D is unresolved. Germline loops: CDR1 SSHAT, CDR2 FNYEAQ (reference sequence). The CDR3 runs 13 residues. The chain's CDR3 is CASSLERGNAIYF. The CDR3 coding sequence is TGTGCCAGCAGCTTAGAGCGAGGAAACGCCATATATTTT.

The CDR3 nucleotides read TGTGCCACCTCGGTAGGGGAGGATGGCTACACCTTC. This encodes CATSVGEDGYTF. The chain carries TRBV24-1 and TRBJ1-2, with a tentative D call TRBD1 (5 bases). This CDR3 has 12 residues. V gave up 9 bases and J gave up 6 bases, with 13 bases separating them. CDR1 and CDR2 from the germline V gene are KGHDR and SFDVKD.

As to this clonotype: As the CDR3 is not closed by the conserved phenylalanine or tryptophan, this likely results from a read error. The rearrangement links TRBV5-1 to TRBJ1-1; 7 bases agree with TRBD1. The CDR3 runs to 15 residues. V lost 4 bases, J lost 4 bases, and 10 bases stayed unmatched. Per germline, CDR1 SGHRS and CDR2 YFSETQ. CDR3 nucleotides: TGCGCCAGCAGCCCCAGAGGGGACAGTGGCACTGAAGCTTTCTCT. It encodes CASSPRGDSGTEAFS.

The chain recombines TRBV7-3 with TRBJ2-5; the match to TRBD1 covers 7 bases. CDR1 is SGHTA and CDR2 is FQGTGA in the germline V gene. Trimming took 2 bases from V and 5 from J; bases not matched to a gene: 5. This CDR3 has 14 residues. This chain's CDR3 is CASSLEGQSETQYF. The CDR3 nucleotides are TGTGCCAGCAGCTTAGAGGGACAGTCGGAGACCCAGTACTTC.

This clonotype occurred once. This rearrangement joins TRBV9 to TRBJ1-2, with 8 bases aligning to TRBD1. The V gene's germline CDR1 is SGDLS and CDR2 YYNGEE. The CDR3 contains 13 residues. V was clipped by 4 bases and J by 12 bases; unmatched bases: 11. The CDR3 spells CASSRQGNSGNTF. In DNA form, the CDR3 reads TGTGCCAGCAGCCGACAGGGGAACTCTGGAAACACCTTC.

With respect to this clonotype: The conserved phenylalanine or tryptophan is not found at the CDR3 terminus, so this likely reflects a read error. The limits of the CDR3 on the DNA are not certain, so only TCRdb's listed CDR3 is given. The chain is built from TRBV2 and TRBJ1-2. The CDR3 numbers 13 amino acids, ends counted. Germline V gene lookup returns CDR1 SNHLY and CDR2 FYNNEI. The CDR3 spells CASSEQDSSGYNL.